The entry below describes one TCR beta chain. These data belong to a study of blood T cell repertoires in COVID-19. About the research overall: COVID-19 samples from acute and convalescent phases originated in the United States, Italy and Spain. Sources were T cells, B-cell-depleted T cells, or PBMCs; the material itself was cDNA or gDNA.

This table comes from immunoSEQ multiplex PCR, and its TCRdb copy is limited to in-frame clones, with some not included. The sample holds 86,000 or so clones, 82% seen once. This CDR3 comprises 18 residues. Looked up from germline, CDR1 is MDHEN and CDR2 is SYDVKM. Trimming cost V 5 bases and J 6 bases, with 28 bases left between them. The chain links TRBV28 to TRBJ1-2; D is unresolved. The sequenced sample was peripheral blood. The clonotype comes from an elderly woman with acute or convalescent COVID-19. CDR3 protein: CASSSLIPGFRRRDGYTF. The CDR3 region has the DNA TGTGCCAGCAGTAGTTTAATCCCAGGATTTCGGCGGCGGGATGGCTACACCTTC.